This entry lists 5 T cell receptor beta chains sequenced from one sample in a study of neoadjuvant anti-PD-1 for oral cavity cancer. Indicated time point: after neoadjuvant nivolumab, at surgical resection. Method: immunoSEQ multiplex PCR; TCRdb's copy keeps in-frame clones and lacks some. Of some 70,000 clones in the sample, 85% are singletons; the top ten hold around 3.7%. The sequences come from PBMCs, collected after nivolumab (anti-PD-1) treatment. These receptors were obtained from a person aged 40 to 85 with oral cavity squamous cell carcinoma.

V gene TRBV25-1 combines with J gene TRBJ2-3, with 10 bases aligning to TRBD1. The trim removed 2 bases at V and 4 bases at J, leaving 6 bases unmatched. The V gene's germline CDR1 is MGHDK and CDR2 SYGVNS. The CDR3 loop spans 16 amino acids. The CDR3 sequence is CASSEGDRGGSDTQYF. For the CDR3, the DNA is TGTGCCAGCAGTGAAGGGGACAGGGGTGGTTCAGATACGCAGTATTTT.

This chain connects TRBV9 to TRBJ2-5; 12 nucleotides line up with TRBD2. Germline CDR1 and CDR2: SGDLS and YYNGEE. This CDR3 spans 14 amino acids. V was pared by 1 base and J by 5 bases, with 0 bases of the junction left unmatched. DNA for the CDR3: TGTGCCAGCAGCGTAACTAGCGGGAGGGAGACCCAGTACTTC. This sequence encodes CASSVTSGRETQYF.

The chain has TRBV19 and TRBJ2-1, with TRBD2 identical over 15 bases. Germline CDR1 LNHDA, CDR2 SQIVND (reference sequence). J was trimmed by 8 bases and V by 3 bases; bases with no gene match: 2. The CDR3 covers 15 residues. The DNA for the CDR3 is TGTGCCAGTAGTATGGGGACTAGCGGGAGGTATGAGCAGTTCTTC. Translating it yields CASSMGTSGRYEQFF. The variable domain in full, completed from reference TRBV19 and TRBJ2-1, reads DGGITQSPKYLFRKEGQNVTLSCEQNLNHDAMYWYRQDPGQGLRLIYYSQIVNDFQKGDIAEGYSVSREKKESFPLTVTSAQKNPTAFYLCASSMGTSGRYEQFFGPGTRLTVL.

The rearrangement links TRBV25-1 to TRBJ1-3; 9 bases are a match to TRBD1. Germline CDR1 is MGHDK and CDR2 is SYGVNS. The CDR3 is 14 amino acids. With V trimmed by 6 bases and J by 1 base, 1 base remained unmatched. The CDR3 bases are TGTGCCAGCAGCGACAGGGGGTCTGGAAACACCATATATTTT. This gives the protein CASSDRGSGNTIYF.

The chain carries TRBV6-5 and TRBJ2-7, with a tentative D call TRBD1 (5 bases). Trimming removed 4 bases from V and 0 bases from J, with 10 bases in between. Germline V gene sequence: CDR1 MNHEY, CDR2 SVGAGI. The CDR3 has 14 residues. The CDR3 loop reads CASSSGLTSYEQYF. The CDR3 bases are TGTGCCAGCAGTTCAGGGTTAACCTCCTACGAGCAGTACTTC.